The 24 T cell receptor beta chains below all came from one sample that was sequenced in a study of cytomegalovirus exposure and HLA in healthy donors. The PCR employed 60 Vbeta primers together with 13 Jbeta primers. Produced via immunoSEQ multiplex PCR; TCRdb's table is partial and in-frame only. This sample has around 120,000 clones; over 70% occur once, and the top ten carry 11%. Sequences were obtained from PBMCs. The receptors come from a woman aged 45-65 years in good health and CMV-seropositive.

This clone was detected a few times. V and J are TRBV7-2 and TRBJ1-1, with D maybe TRBD1 (5 bases). V dropped 7 bases and J dropped 2 bases, with 11 bases sitting between them. Germline V CDR1 and CDR2: SGHTA, FQGNSA. The CDR3 length is 13 residues. For the CDR3, the DNA is TGTGCCAGCAACGGGCAGGGTAACACTGAAGCTTTCTTT. Translated: CASNGQGNTEAFF.

The gene calls are TRBV19 and TRBJ1-2, with 7 bases lining up with TRBD1. The CDR3 loop spans 13 amino acids. Trimming at V came to 7 bases and at J to 2 bases, leaving 4 bases not matched to a gene. Germline CDR1 LNHDA, CDR2 SQIVND (reference sequence). This CDR3 is CASISTGNYGYTF. The CDR3 nucleotides read TGTGCCAGTATTTCGACAGGGAACTATGGCTACACCTTC. Variable domain in full (rest from reference TRBV19 and TRBJ1-2): DGGITQSPKYLFRKEGQNVTLSCEQNLNHDAMYWYRQDPGQGLRLIYYSQIVNDFQKGDIAEGYSVSREKKESFPLTVTSAQKNPTAFYLCASISTGNYGYTFGSGTRLTVV.

The chain uses TRBV7-9 and TRBJ1-4, with a weak D call TRBD1 (6 bases). CDR3 length equals 16 residues. V lost 5 bases and J 9 bases, leaving 22 bases between the germline ends. CDR1 SEHNR and CDR2 FQNEAQ come from the germline V gene (reference sequence). CDR3 DNA sequence: TGTGCCAGCAGCCCCACAGGGCTGGATATAATGAAAAAACTGTTTTTT. This translates into CASSPTGLDIMKKLFF.

The chain recombines TRBV25-1 with TRBJ2-3, with 7 nucleotides matching TRBD2. The CDR3 consists of 13 residues. The trim removed 4 bases at V and 3 bases at J, leaving 1 base unmatched. In germline, CDR1 is MGHDK, CDR2 SYGVNS. The CDR3 DNA reads TGTGCCAGCAGTGGGGGGGGGACAGATACGCAGTATTTT. The encoded protein is CASSGGGTDTQYF.

The chain carries TRBV7-2 and TRBJ2-2; 7 bases align to TRBD1. Germline V gene data show CDR1 as SGHTA and CDR2 as FQGNSA. The CDR3 extends over 16 amino acids. V shed 1 base, J shed 2 bases, and the junction held 4 bases outside the gene matches. The CDR3 spells CASSLGGTANTGELFF. Here the CDR3 DNA reads TGTGCCAGCAGCTTAGGAGGGACAGCCAACACCGGGGAGCTGTTTTTT.

This chain links TRBV11-2 with TRBJ2-1; D is ambiguous. The germline V gene encodes CDR1 SGHAT and CDR2 FQNNGV. V shed 0 bases and J shed 5 bases, with 5 bases lying between them. CDR3 size: 13 residues. The CDR3 DNA sequence: TGTGCCAGCAGCTTAGATCAAAACAATGAGCAGTTCTTC. This translates into CASSLDQNNEQFF.

V is TRBV10-3 and J is TRBJ2-1, with 9 bases that match TRBD2. V shed 3 bases and J 9 bases; nucleotides not matched to a gene: 3. The germline V gene encodes CDR1 ENHRY and CDR2 SYGVKD. The CDR3 runs to 13 residues. CDR3 protein: CAISDPSGVEQFF. CDR3 in DNA: TGTGCCATCAGTGATCCTAGCGGGGTTGAGCAGTTCTTC.

V usage is TRBV19 and J usage is TRBJ1-1; D possibly corresponds to TRBD1 (5 bases). The CDR3 contains 14 residues. V was trimmed by 6 bases and J by 1 base, leaving 12 bases between them. From germline, CDR1 is LNHDA and CDR2 SQIVND (reference sequence). The CDR3 bases are TGTGCCAGTAGAGGGTTGGGGGGGAACACTGAAGCTTTCTTT. Amino acid sequence: CASRGLGGNTEAFF.

This chain connects TRBV29-1 to TRBJ2-7, with D perhaps TRBD1 (5 bases). Looked up from germline, CDR1 is SQVTM and CDR2 is ANQGSEA. The germline V and J ends were trimmed by 4 bases and 2 bases, with 9 bases remaining between them. This CDR3 has 12 residues. The CDR3 loop reads CSVAGLTYEQYF. CDR3 bases: TGCAGCGTTGCAGGGCTCACCTACGAGCAGTACTTC.

The chain links TRBV7-7 to TRBJ2-5, with D tentatively TRBD1 (5 bases). Per the germline V gene, CDR1 is SSHAT and CDR2 is FNYEAQ (reference sequence). This CDR3 is built from 14 residues. Trimming removed 5 bases at V and 4 bases at J, with 14 bases between. The CDR3 DNA reads TGTGCCAGCAGCCTCGTGGGGCAGGGAGAGACCCAGTACTTC. Encoded protein: CASSLVGQGETQYF.

This clone was recorded only once. The rearrangement links TRBV6-6 to TRBJ2-7; 11 positions match TRBD2. The trim removed 2 bases at V and 2 bases at J, leaving 2 bases unmatched. The CDR3 spans 15 residues. Germline V gene lookup returns CDR1 MNHNY and CDR2 SVGAGI (reference sequence). DNA for the CDR3: TGTGCCAGCAGTTACCTTAGCGGGGGGGCCTACGAGCAGTACTTC. This sequence encodes CASSYLSGGAYEQYF.

The CDR3 region is CASRRRGDLYGYTF. DNA for the CDR3: TGTGCCAGCCGGCGTCGGGGAGACCTCTATGGCTACACCTTC. V usage is TRBV27 and J usage is TRBJ1-2; D unresolved. Germline V gene sequence: CDR1 MNHEY, CDR2 SMNVEV (reference sequence). V lost 8 bases to trimming and J lost 4 bases, with 17 bases between them. The CDR3 consists of 14 residues.

The V and J genes are TRBV11-2 and TRBJ1-1; possible D gene TRBD1, 6 bases. This CDR3 has 15 residues. Deletions cut 3 bases from V and 2 bases from J, with 13 bases between. Germline V gene data show CDR1 as SGHAT and CDR2 as FQNNGV. CDR3: CASSFPNRANTEAFF. DNA of the CDR3: TGTGCCAGCAGCTTCCCGAACAGGGCCAACACTGAAGCTTTCTTT.

The genes are TRBV6-4 and TRBJ1-2; 9 positions match TRBD1. The trim removed 6 bases at V and 7 bases at J, leaving 9 bases unmatched. The CDR3 spans 14 residues. Germline CDR1 MRHNA, CDR2 SNTAGT. The CDR3 is CASRPSQGAVGYTF. DNA for the CDR3: TGTGCCAGCAGACCTTCACAGGGGGCGGTTGGCTACACCTTC.

The chain is built from TRBV7-9 and TRBJ1-2; 10 nucleotides align to TRBD1. This CDR3 is built from 15 residues. V dropped 5 bases and J dropped 8; count of bases not matched to a gene: 11. Germline CDR1 and CDR2: SEHNR and FQNEAQ (reference sequence). The CDR3 loop is CASSPPGQGMGGYTF. The CDR3 region has the DNA TGTGCCAGCAGCCCCCCGGGACAGGGGATGGGAGGCTACACCTTC.

The chain couples TRBV6-1 to TRBJ1-5; a weak D match, TRBD1 (5 bases). Trimming removed 0 bases from V and 7 bases from J, with 13 bases in between. Germline-derived CDR1 and CDR2 are MNHNS and SASEGT. This CDR3 is built from 15 residues. The DNA for the CDR3 is TGTGCCAGCAGTGAAGCGGGGGGGGGATGGCAGCCCCAGCATTTT. Translation: CASSEAGGGWQPQHF.

This chain joins TRBV25-1 and TRBJ2-7, with 8 bases that match TRBD2. The CDR3 totals 15 residues. Per germline, CDR1 MGHDK and CDR2 SYGVNS. The J segment lost 0 bases and the V segment lost 4 bases, leaving 5 bases of the junction unmatched. As DNA, the CDR3 is TGTGCCAGCAGTGCCACTAGCGGACCCTCCTACGAGCAGTACTTC. This translates into CASSATSGPSYEQYF.

In this sample, this clone turned up a few times. At the DNA level, this CDR3 is encoded by other sequences in the same sample as well. This rearrangement joins TRBV28 to TRBJ1-5; 7 bases match TRBD1. Unmatched junction bases numbered 1, after V lost 3 bases and J lost 2 bases. The CDR3 has 14 residues. The germline gives CDR1 MDHEN, CDR2 SYDVKM. The CDR3, as DNA: TGTGCCAGCAGTTTTGGGACAGGCAATCAGCCCCAGCATTTT. This codes for CASSFGTGNQPQHF.

This clone was found a few times. V usage is TRBV19 and J usage is TRBJ2-7, with 10 bases aligning to TRBD1. Germline-derived CDR1 and CDR2 are LNHDA and SQIVND (reference sequence). This CDR3 has 20 amino acids. Trimming at V came to 2 bases and at J to 2 bases, leaving 18 bases not matched to a gene. CDR3 region: CASSIYSFLGQGTKAYEQYF. CDR3 nucleotides: TGTGCCAGTAGTATATATAGTTTTCTGGGACAGGGGACGAAAGCCTACGAGCAGTACTTC.

The chain links TRBV5-1 to TRBJ2-2; the match to TRBD1 covers 7 bases. Unmatched junction bases numbered 8, after V lost 2 bases and J lost 7 bases. This CDR3 has 15 amino acids. The V gene's germline CDR1 is SGHRS and CDR2 YFSETQ. For the CDR3, the DNA is TGCGCCAGCAGCTTACAGACAGGGAAGCACGGGGAGCTGTTTTTT. As protein: CASSLQTGKHGELFF.

V is TRBV19 and J is TRBJ2-3; the D gene is possibly TRBD1 (5 bases). CDR1 is LNHDA, CDR2 SQIVND, per germline (reference sequence). V lost 3 bases and J lost 1, with 14 bases in between. The CDR3 is made up of 16 amino acids. DNA for the CDR3: TGTGCCAGTAGTATCGGTTCGGTAGGGGGCACAGATACGCAGTATTTT. Protein: CASSIGSVGGTDTQYF. The full variable domain, in which reference TRBV19 and TRBJ2-3 provide the parts outside the CDR3, is DGGITQSPKYLFRKEGQNVTLSCEQNLNHDAMYWYRQDPGQGLRLIYYSQIVNDFQKGDIAEGYSVSREKKESFPLTVTSAQKNPTAFYLCASSIGSVGGTDTQYFGPGTRLTVL.

The V and J genes are TRBV7-9 and TRBJ1-1, with TRBD1 identical over 10 bases. The CDR3 is made up of 14 amino acids. Germline loops: CDR1 SEHNR, CDR2 FQNEAQ (reference sequence). The J segment lost 7 bases and the V segment lost 1 base, leaving 3 bases of the junction unmatched. As DNA, the CDR3 is TGTGCCAGCAGCTTAGGACAGGGGGCAAGTGAAGCTTTCTTT. Translation: CASSLGQGASEAFF.

The chain couples TRBV28 to TRBJ2-7; 7 nucleotides agree with TRBD2. Trimming removed 3 bases from V and 5 bases from J; junction bases left unmatched: 13. CDR3 length: 16 amino acids. Germline CDR1 MDHEN, CDR2 SYDVKM. CDR3 sequence reads: CASSFGLGGRSNEQYF. CDR3 coding DNA: TGTGCCAGCAGTTTCGGACTAGGAGGGAGGTCCAACGAGCAGTACTTC.

The chain links TRBV4-2 to TRBJ2-3, with D possibly TRBD1 on 8 matching bases. The CDR3 has 15 amino acids. V was trimmed by 4 bases and J by 5 bases, leaving 16 bases between them. Germline V gives CDR1 LGHNA, CDR2 YNFKEQ. CDR3 in amino acids: CASSPQGGAGDTQYF. The CDR3 coding sequence is TGTGCCAGCAGCCCACAGGGGGGGGCTGGAGATACGCAGTATTTT.